Below are 21 T cell receptor beta chains sequenced from a single sample in a study of T cell changes during pregnancy in multiple sclerosis. Clones were read by immunoSEQ multiplex PCR, and TCRdb kept only the in-frame ones, dropping some. The table has around 100,000 clones, 94% seen once; the top ten hold approximately 1%. The sequencing here drew on peripheral blood, taken before pregnancy. These receptors came from a female donor with multiple sclerosis, enrolled in a pregnancy study.

The chain combines TRBV6-5 with TRBJ2-7; D is perhaps TRBD2 (6 bases). The ends were cut back, 3 bases at V and 2 bases at J, with 11 bases in the middle. Germline V lookup: CDR1 MNHEY, CDR2 SVGAGI. This CDR3 is 14 amino acids long. Here the CDR3 DNA reads TGTGCCAGCAGTTATGCGGGACCTGCCTACGAGCAGTACTTC. It specifies CASSYAGPAYEQYF.

This chain connects TRBV7-9 to TRBJ2-3; 9 bases fit TRBD1. CDR1 is SEHNR and CDR2 is FQNEAQ in the germline V gene (reference sequence). The CDR3 covers 14 residues. J gave up 4 bases and V 5 bases, and 4 bases lay outside the gene matches. In DNA form, the CDR3 reads TGTGCCAGCAGCGGGACAGGGACTGCAGATACGCAGTATTTT. Translating it yields CASSGTGTADTQYF.

This chain connects TRBV30 to TRBJ2-1; the match to TRBD2 covers 11 bases. V lost 8 bases and J lost 7; bases outside the gene matches: 10. The CDR3 sequence is 14 residues long. Germline V gene sequence: CDR1 GTSNPN, CDR2 SVGIG (reference sequence). The CDR3 sequence: CAKRTSGSWNEQFF. CDR3 DNA sequence: TGTGCCAAACGGACTAGCGGGTCTTGGAATGAGCAGTTCTTC.

The CDR3 here is CASRPGTSGSLHEQFF. DNA for the CDR3: TGTGCCAGCAGACCCGGGACTAGCGGGAGTCTCCATGAGCAGTTCTTC. This sequence joins TRBV21-1 and TRBJ2-1; no check of the table's D call, TRBD2, against the DNA was made. TRBV21-1 is annotated as a pseudogene. The CDR3 is 16 amino acids.

V gene TRBV27 combines with J gene TRBJ2-5, with D perhaps TRBD1 (6 bases). Per germline, CDR1 MNHEY and CDR2 SMNVEV (reference sequence). CDR3 size: 15 residues. Deletions cut 0 bases from V and 7 bases from J, with 15 bases between. For the CDR3, the DNA is TGTGCCAGCAGTTTATCCGCGGACAGCCGGGGGACCCAGTACTTC. It specifies CASSLSADSRGTQYF.

This clone was observed a single time. The genes are TRBV19 and TRBJ2-2; weak D call: TRBD2 (6 bases). This CDR3 region has 16 residues. V gave up 0 bases and J gave up 2 bases, with 10 bases separating them. Germline V gives CDR1 LNHDA, CDR2 SQIVND (reference sequence). In DNA, the CDR3 is TGTGCCAGTAGTATAGAACCGGGAGTTAACACCGGGGAGCTGTTTTTT. The encoded protein is CASSIEPGVNTGELFF.

The chain couples TRBV30 to TRBJ1-3; 9 bases are a match to TRBD1. Germline V gene data show CDR1 as GTSNPN and CDR2 as SVGIG (reference sequence). V trimming: 5 bases; J trimming: 1 base; junction bases outside the gene matches: 0. The CDR3 spans 13 residues. The CDR3 sequence is CAWGTGSGNTIYF. The CDR3 DNA is TGTGCCTGGGGGACAGGGTCTGGAAACACCATATATTTT.

The chain uses TRBV19 and TRBJ1-5, with D perhaps TRBD1 (5 bases). The CDR3 consists of 14 residues. Germline CDR1 and CDR2: LNHDA and SQIVND (reference sequence). Trimming took off 6 bases at V and 4 bases at J, with 13 bases between the two ends. The CDR3 DNA reads as TGTGCCAGTAGCGCAGGGTTGTTGAATCAGCCCCAGCATTTT. Its protein is CASSAGLLNQPQHF.

The chain combines TRBV11-2 with TRBJ2-3, with D perhaps TRBD1 (6 bases). The germline V and J ends were trimmed by 3 bases and 2 bases, with 12 bases remaining between them. The V gene's germline CDR1 is SGHAT and CDR2 FQNNGV. This CDR3 spans 15 amino acids. The CDR3 loop is CASSLGQDTTDTQYF. DNA for the CDR3: TGTGCCAGCAGCTTGGGACAAGACACCACAGATACGCAGTATTTT. The full variable domain, in which reference TRBV11-2 and TRBJ2-3 provide the parts outside the CDR3, is EAGVAQSPRYKIIEKRQSVAFWCNPISGHATLYWYQQILGQGPKLLIQFQNNGVVDDSQLPKDRFSAERLKGVDSTLKIQPAKLEDSAVYLCASSLGQDTTDTQYFGPGTRLTVL.

In its sample, this clone was seen once. The V and J genes are TRBV28 and TRBJ1-2, with 10 bases lining up with TRBD1. CDR3 length: 16 amino acids. The ends lost 2 bases at V and 2 bases at J; junction bases unmatched: 5. CDR1 is MDHEN, CDR2 SYDVKM, per germline. The CDR3: CASSLDRGLNNYGYTF. The CDR3 DNA is TGTGCCAGCAGTTTAGACAGGGGGCTTAACAACTATGGCTACACCTTC.

The chain carries TRBV5-4 and TRBJ2-7; D is unclear. The germline CDR1 and CDR2 sequences are SGHNT and YYREEE (reference sequence). The V and J ends lost 5 bases and 2 bases respectively, with 20 bases between them. This CDR3 contains 16 residues. This chain's CDR3 is CASRCLIPTGTYEQYF. CDR3 sequence (DNA): TGTGCCAGCAGATGCCTTATACCGACTGGAACCTACGAGCAGTACTTC. The full variable domain, with the rest looked up from reference TRBV5-4 and TRBJ2-7, is ETGVTQSPTHLIKTRGQQVTLRCSSQSGHNTVSWYQQALGQGPQFIFQYYREEENGRGNFPPRFSGLQFPNYSSELNVNALELDDSALYLCASRCLIPTGTYEQYFGPGTRLTVT.

The gene calls are TRBV2 and TRBJ2-1; TRBD2 matches at 7 bases. This CDR3 region has 15 residues. V lost 7 bases to trimming and J lost 3 bases; unmatched junction nucleotides: 9. From germline, CDR1 is SNHLY and CDR2 FYNNEI. CDR3 sequence: CASTPRGLVYNEQFF. In nucleotides, the CDR3 is TGTGCCAGCACCCCCCGCGGACTAGTCTACAATGAGCAGTTCTTC.

This chain connects TRBV7-3 to TRBJ2-7, with 8 bases matching TRBD1. The germline gives CDR1 SGHTA, CDR2 FQGTGA. This CDR3 contains 14 residues. V dropped 4 bases and J dropped 9; count of bases not matched to a gene: 11. The CDR3 coding sequence is TGTGCCAGCAGCTCCGCCCCCGGACAGGGACTGCAGTACTTC. Its translation is CASSSAPGQGLQYF.

V usage is TRBV10-3 and J usage is TRBJ2-3; D is unclear. V was pared by 3 bases and J by 4 bases, with 11 bases between. Germline V gene sequence: CDR1 ENHRY, CDR2 SYGVKD. This CDR3 has 14 residues. CDR3 bases: TGTGCCATCAGTGACCGGGTAGGCCCAGATACGCAGTATTTT. It specifies CAISDRVGPDTQYF.

This sequence joins TRBV19 and TRBJ1-1; D is uncertain. Germline-derived CDR1 and CDR2 are LNHDA and SQIVND (reference sequence). The CDR3 runs to 13 residues. Trimming removed 6 bases from V and 4 bases from J, with 12 bases in between. Here the CDR3 DNA reads TGTGCCAGTAGCCCGACGGCGGGCACTGAAGCTTTCTTT. Encoded protein: CASSPTAGTEAFF.

This chain links TRBV5-1 with TRBJ2-7; 8 bases line up with TRBD1. CDR1 is SGHRS and CDR2 is YFSETQ in the germline V gene. The CDR3 covers 15 residues. V shed 0 bases, J shed 3 bases, and the junction held 5 bases outside the gene matches. CDR3 DNA: TGCGCCAGCAGCTTGGGGACAGGGTCCCTCTACGAGCAGTACTTC. Translation gives CASSLGTGSLYEQYF.

The chain employs TRBV7-9 and TRBJ2-1; D might be TRBD1 (6 bases). V dropped 1 base and J dropped 10 bases, with 14 bases sitting between them. This CDR3 region has 14 residues. Germline CDR1 reads SEHNR; CDR2 reads FQNEAQ (reference sequence). This CDR3 is CASSLGAGASEQFF. CDR3 nucleotides: TGTGCCAGCAGCTTAGGCGCAGGGGCAAGCGAGCAGTTCTTC. Full variable domain (rest looked up from reference TRBV7-9 and TRBJ2-1): DTGVSQNPRHKITKRGQNVTFRCDPISEHNRLYWYRQTLGQGPEFLTYFQNEAQLEKSRLLSDRFSAERPKGSFSTLEIQRTEQGDSAMYLCASSLGAGASEQFFGPGTRLTVL.

The J gene is TRBJ2-3, the V gene TRBV6-1; a possible D gene is TRBD2 (5 bases). Per germline, CDR1 MNHNS and CDR2 SASEGT. Trimming removed 3 bases at V and 0 bases at J, with 10 bases between. CDR3 length: 15 residues. CDR3 region: CASSEDRTSTDTQYF. The CDR3 region has the DNA TGTGCCAGCAGTGAGGATCGGACTAGCACAGATACGCAGTATTTT.

V and J are TRBV27 and TRBJ1-1; D is perhaps TRBD1 (6 bases). The germline CDR1 and CDR2 sequences are MNHEY and SMNVEV (reference sequence). Between the trimmed V and J ends, which lost 2 bases and 0 bases, there was a span of 10 bases. The CDR3 has 15 residues. CDR3 protein: CASSLTRTVNTEAFF. In DNA, the CDR3 is TGTGCCAGCAGTTTAACCCGGACAGTGAACACTGAAGCTTTCTTT.

This clone has a single count. The chain couples TRBV19 to TRBJ1-3, with D hard to call. The V and J ends lost 1 base and 7 bases respectively, with 14 bases between them. This CDR3 is 15 amino acids long. Per germline, CDR1 LNHDA and CDR2 SQIVND (reference sequence). This CDR3 is CASSIVNELRNTIYF. CDR3 nucleotide sequence: TGTGCCAGTAGTATAGTAAACGAACTCAGGAACACCATATATTTT.

The chain uses TRBV28 and TRBJ2-7, with D possibly being TRBD2 (6 bases). Germline lookup yields CDR1 MDHEN and CDR2 SYDVKM. The CDR3 totals 14 residues. Trimming took off 2 bases at V and 7 bases at J, with 15 bases between the two ends. The CDR3 DNA reads TGTGCCAGCAGTTTAAGTCGGGTCGCGGGAGAGCAGTACTTC. This translates into CASSLSRVAGEQYF.